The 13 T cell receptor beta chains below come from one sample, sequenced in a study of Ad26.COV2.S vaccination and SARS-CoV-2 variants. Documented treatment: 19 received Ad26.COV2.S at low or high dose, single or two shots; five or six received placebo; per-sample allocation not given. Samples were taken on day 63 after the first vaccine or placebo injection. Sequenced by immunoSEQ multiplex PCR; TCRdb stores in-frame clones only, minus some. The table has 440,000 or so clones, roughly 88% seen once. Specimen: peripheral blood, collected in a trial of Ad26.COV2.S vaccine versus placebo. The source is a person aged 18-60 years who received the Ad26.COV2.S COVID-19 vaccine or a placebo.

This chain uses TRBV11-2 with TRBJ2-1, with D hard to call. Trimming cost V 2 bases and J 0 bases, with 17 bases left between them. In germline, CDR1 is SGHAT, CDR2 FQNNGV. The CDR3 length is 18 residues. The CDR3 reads CASSLRYGQPSSYNEQFF. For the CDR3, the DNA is TGTGCCAGCAGCTTAAGGTACGGGCAGCCATCCTCCTACAATGAGCAGTTCTTC.

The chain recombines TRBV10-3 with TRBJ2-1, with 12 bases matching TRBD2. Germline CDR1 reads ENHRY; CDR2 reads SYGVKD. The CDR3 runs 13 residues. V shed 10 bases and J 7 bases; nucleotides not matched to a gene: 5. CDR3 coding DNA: TGTGCCAGCTCCGGGACTAGCGGGAATGAGCAGTTCTTC. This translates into CASSGTSGNEQFF.

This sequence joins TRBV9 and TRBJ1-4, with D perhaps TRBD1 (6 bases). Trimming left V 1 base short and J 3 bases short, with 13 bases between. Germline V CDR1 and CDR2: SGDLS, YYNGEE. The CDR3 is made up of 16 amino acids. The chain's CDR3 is CASSVYQGLANEKLFF. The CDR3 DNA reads TGTGCCAGCAGCGTATACCAGGGGCTTGCTAATGAAAAACTGTTTTTT.

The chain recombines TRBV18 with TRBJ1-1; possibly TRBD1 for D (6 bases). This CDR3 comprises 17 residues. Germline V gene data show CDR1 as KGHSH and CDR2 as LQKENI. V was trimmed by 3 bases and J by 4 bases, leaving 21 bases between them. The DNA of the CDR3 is TGTGCCAGCTCACCGTACCTAAACCCGCAGGGGACCACTGAAGCTTTCTTT. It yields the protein CASSPYLNPQGTTEAFF.

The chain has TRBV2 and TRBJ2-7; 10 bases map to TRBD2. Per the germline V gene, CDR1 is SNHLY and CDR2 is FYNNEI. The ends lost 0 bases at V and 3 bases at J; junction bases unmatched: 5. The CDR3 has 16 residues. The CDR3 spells CASSEATSGIYYEQYF. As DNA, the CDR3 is TGTGCCAGCAGTGAAGCTACTAGCGGGATTTACTACGAGCAGTACTTC.

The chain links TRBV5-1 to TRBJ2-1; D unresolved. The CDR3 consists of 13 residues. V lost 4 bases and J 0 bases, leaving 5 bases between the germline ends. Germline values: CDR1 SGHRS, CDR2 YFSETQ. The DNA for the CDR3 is TGCGCCAGCAGCGCGATCTCCTACAATGAGCAGTTCTTC. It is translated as CASSAISYNEQFF.

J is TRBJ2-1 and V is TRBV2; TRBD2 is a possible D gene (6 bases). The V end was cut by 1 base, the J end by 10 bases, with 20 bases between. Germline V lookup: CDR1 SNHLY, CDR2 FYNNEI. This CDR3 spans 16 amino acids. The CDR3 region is CASSEGFIGSLGEQFF. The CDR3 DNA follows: TGTGCCAGCAGTGAAGGGTTTATCGGGAGTCTTGGGGAGCAGTTCTTC.

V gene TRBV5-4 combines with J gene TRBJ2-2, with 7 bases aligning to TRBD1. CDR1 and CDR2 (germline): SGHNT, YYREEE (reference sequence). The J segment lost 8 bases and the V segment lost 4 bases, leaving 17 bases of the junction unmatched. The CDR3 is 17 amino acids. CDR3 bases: TGTGCCAGCAGCCTGCAACCCAGGACAGGTTCAGCGGGGGAGCTGTTTTTT. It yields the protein CASSLQPRTGSAGELFF. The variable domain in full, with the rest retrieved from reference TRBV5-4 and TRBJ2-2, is ETGVTQSPTHLIKTRGQQVTLRCSSQSGHNTVSWYQQALGQGPQFIFQYYREEENGRGNFPPRFSGLQFPNYSSELNVNALELDDSALYLCASSLQPRTGSAGELFFGEGSRLTVL.

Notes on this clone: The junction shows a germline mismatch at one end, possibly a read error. The CDR3 spells CTSSQDDQGAFSYEQYF. CDR3 bases: TGCACCAGCAGCCAAGACGATCAGGGGGCGTTTTCCTACGAGCAGTACTTC. The V and J genes are TRBV4-3 and TRBJ2-7; 8 bases are shared with TRBD1. This CDR3 has 17 residues. Per the germline V gene, CDR1 is LGHNA and CDR2 is YSLEER.

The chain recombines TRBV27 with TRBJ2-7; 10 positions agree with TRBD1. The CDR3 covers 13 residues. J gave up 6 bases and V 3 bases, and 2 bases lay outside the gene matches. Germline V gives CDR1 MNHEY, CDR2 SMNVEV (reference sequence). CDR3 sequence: CASSFGQGGEQYF. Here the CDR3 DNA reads TGTGCCAGCAGTTTCGGACAGGGGGGCGAGCAGTACTTC.

DNA for the CDR3: TGTGCCAGAAGTCCCTACACCGGGACAGGGAGCTATGGCTACACCTTC. Translating gives CARSPYTGTGSYGYTF. The chain has TRBV19 and TRBJ1-2; 9 bases match TRBD1. The ends lost 9 bases at V and 4 bases at J; junction bases unmatched: 15. Per germline, CDR1 LNHDA and CDR2 SQIVND (reference sequence). CDR3 length: 16 amino acids. Complete variable domain (other parts from reference TRBV19 and TRBJ1-2): DGGITQSPKYLFRKEGQNVTLSCEQNLNHDAMYWYRQDPGQGLRLIYYSQIVNDFQKGDIAEGYSVSREKKESFPLTVTSAQKNPTAFYLCARSPYTGTGSYGYTFGSGTRLTVV.

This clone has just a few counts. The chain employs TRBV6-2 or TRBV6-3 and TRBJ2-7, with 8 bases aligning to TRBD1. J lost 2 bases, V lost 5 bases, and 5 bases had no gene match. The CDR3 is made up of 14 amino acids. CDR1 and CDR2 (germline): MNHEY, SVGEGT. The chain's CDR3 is CASSRLGQAYEQYF. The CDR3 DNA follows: TGTGCCAGCAGTCGCCTGGGACAGGCCTACGAGCAGTACTTC.

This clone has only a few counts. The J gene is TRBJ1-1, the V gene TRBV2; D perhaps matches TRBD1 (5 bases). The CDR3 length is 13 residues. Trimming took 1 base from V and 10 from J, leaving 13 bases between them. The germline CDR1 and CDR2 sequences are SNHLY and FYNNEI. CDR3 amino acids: CASSEVRQGRAFF. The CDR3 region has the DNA TGTGCCAGCAGTGAAGTTAGGCAGGGCAGAGCTTTCTTT.